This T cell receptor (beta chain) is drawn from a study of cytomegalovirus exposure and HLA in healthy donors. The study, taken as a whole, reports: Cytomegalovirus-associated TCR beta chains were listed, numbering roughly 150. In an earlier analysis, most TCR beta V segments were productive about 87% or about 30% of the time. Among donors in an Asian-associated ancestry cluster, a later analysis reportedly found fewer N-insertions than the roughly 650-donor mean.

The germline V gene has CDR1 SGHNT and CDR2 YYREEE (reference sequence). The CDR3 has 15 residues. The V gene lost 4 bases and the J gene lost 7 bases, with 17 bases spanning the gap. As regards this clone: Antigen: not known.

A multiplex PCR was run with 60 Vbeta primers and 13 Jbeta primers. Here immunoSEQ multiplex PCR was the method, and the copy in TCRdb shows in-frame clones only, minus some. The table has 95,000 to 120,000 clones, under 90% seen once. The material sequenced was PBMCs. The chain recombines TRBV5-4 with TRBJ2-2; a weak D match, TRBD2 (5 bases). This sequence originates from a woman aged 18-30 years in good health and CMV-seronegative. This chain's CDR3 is CASSLSGLLNGELFF. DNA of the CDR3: TGTGCCAGCAGCCTCTCCGGACTCCTTAACGGGGAGCTGTTTTTT.